This TCR beta chain originates from a study of blood T cell repertoires in COVID-19. Study details: The United States, Italy and Spain supplied acute and convalescent COVID-19 samples. T cells, B-cell-depleted T cells, or PBMCs provided the cDNA or gDNA that served as material.

In the source study's methods: How many nucleated cells were present was estimated from reference gene primer amplification. Some clones are missing from TCRdb's copy, which holds only in-frame ones; the method was immunoSEQ multiplex PCR. V, J and clone size derive from that table, while D and trimming were established from the DNA sequence. The sample holds almost 90,000 clones; over 70% are singletons and the top ten take over 8.5%. The V segment lost 8 bases and the J segment 4 bases; nucleotides outside the gene matches: 6. This CDR3 is built from 14 residues. Germline V gene lookup returns CDR1 LNHDA and CDR2 SQIVND (reference sequence).

The TCR sequence derives from a man of 80 years or more with acute or convalescent COVID-19. The gene calls are TRBV19 and TRBJ2-7, with 12 bases aligning to TRBD2. The specimen was peripheral blood. The chain's CDR3 is CASRSTSGRYEQYF. The CDR3 DNA reads as TGTGCCAGTCGTTCGACTAGCGGGAGATACGAGCAGTACTTC.